The TCR beta chain under discussion was sequenced for a study of blood T cell repertoires in COVID-19. Study details: Whether acute or convalescent, the COVID-19 samples came from the United States, Italy and Spain.

Profiling relied on immunoSEQ multiplex PCR, and the TCRdb table lists in-frame clones only, not all of them. The sample has roughly 250,000 clones; over 75% are singletons. Participants spanned ages about 18 to 90 years and resided in around 25 US areas. CDR1 and CDR2 from the germline V gene are GTSNPN and SVGIG (reference sequence). The CDR3 is 12 residues long, ends included. This clone has only a few counts. Without the conserved terminal phenylalanine or tryptophan, this CDR3 likely stems from a read error. The DNA is omitted, as the CDR3 cannot be located on it reliably, and the CDR3 follows TCRdb's listing.

The clonotype was recovered from a woman aged 40 to 50 who had been exposed to COVID-19. This chain uses TRBV30 with TRBJ1-2; the D segment call TRBD1 is taken from the table without a DNA check. Sequencing used PBMCs or T cells enriched from blood (not recorded which). The CDR3 loop reads CAWSGQTRAGGA.